This T cell receptor (beta chain) came from a study of blood T cell repertoires in COVID-19. Study as a whole: Samples came from the United States, Italy and Spain, spanning acute and convalescent COVID-19. Nucleic acid was either cDNA or gDNA, and it came from T cells, B-cell-depleted T cells, or PBMCs.

Methods used by the authors: It was from reference gene primer amplification that nucleated cell counts were estimated. Using immunoSEQ multiplex PCR, the repertoire was profiled, and TCRdb retains in-frame clones only, with some absent. Clone size and V and J calls were adopted from that table, with D and trimming inferred from the DNA. The sample holds more than 400,000 clones, 80% to 90% seen once. V was pared by 8 bases and J by 6 bases, with 5 bases of the junction left unmatched. Germline values: CDR1 SNHLY, CDR2 FYNNEI. This CDR3 contains 13 residues. This clonotype was obtained from a human donor in a cohort sampled during active COVID-19. The sample comprised peripheral blood. This chain connects TRBV2 to TRBJ2-5; 11 bases match TRBD1. The CDR3 sequence: CASGGQGVKTQYF. The CDR3 DNA is TGTGCCAGCGGGGGACAGGGGGTGAAGACCCAGTACTTC.